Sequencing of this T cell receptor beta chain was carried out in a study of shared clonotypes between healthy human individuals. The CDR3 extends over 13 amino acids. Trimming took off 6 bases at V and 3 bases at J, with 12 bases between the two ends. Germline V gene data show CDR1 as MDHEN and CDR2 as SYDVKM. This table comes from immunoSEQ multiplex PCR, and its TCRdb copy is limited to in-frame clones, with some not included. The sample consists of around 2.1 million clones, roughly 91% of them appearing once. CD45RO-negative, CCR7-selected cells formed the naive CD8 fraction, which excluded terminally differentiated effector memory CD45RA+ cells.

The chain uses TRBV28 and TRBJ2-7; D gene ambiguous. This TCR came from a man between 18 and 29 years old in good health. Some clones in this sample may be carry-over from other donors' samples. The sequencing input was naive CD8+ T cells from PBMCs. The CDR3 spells CASSATLDYEQYF. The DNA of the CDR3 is TGTGCCAGCAGCGCCACCCTTGACTACGAGCAGTACTTC.